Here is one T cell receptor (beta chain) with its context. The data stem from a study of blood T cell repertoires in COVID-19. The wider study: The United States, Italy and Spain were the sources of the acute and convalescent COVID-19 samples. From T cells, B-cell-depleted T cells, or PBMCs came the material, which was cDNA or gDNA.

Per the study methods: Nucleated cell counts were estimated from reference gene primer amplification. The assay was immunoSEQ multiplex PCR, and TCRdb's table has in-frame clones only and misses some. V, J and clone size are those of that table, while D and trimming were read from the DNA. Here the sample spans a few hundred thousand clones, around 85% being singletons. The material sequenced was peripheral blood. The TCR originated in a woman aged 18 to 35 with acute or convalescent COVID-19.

CDR3 nucleotides: TGTGCCAGCTCACCCATCCTCCCCGGGACAGTCGGAAACACCATATATTTT. It encodes CASSPILPGTVGNTIYF. The genes are TRBV18 and TRBJ1-3, with 7 nucleotides matching TRBD1. The V gene end was trimmed by 3 bases and the J gene end by 4 bases; junction bases not matched to a gene: 12. Germline V lookup: CDR1 KGHSH, CDR2 LQKENI. CDR3 length equals 17 residues.